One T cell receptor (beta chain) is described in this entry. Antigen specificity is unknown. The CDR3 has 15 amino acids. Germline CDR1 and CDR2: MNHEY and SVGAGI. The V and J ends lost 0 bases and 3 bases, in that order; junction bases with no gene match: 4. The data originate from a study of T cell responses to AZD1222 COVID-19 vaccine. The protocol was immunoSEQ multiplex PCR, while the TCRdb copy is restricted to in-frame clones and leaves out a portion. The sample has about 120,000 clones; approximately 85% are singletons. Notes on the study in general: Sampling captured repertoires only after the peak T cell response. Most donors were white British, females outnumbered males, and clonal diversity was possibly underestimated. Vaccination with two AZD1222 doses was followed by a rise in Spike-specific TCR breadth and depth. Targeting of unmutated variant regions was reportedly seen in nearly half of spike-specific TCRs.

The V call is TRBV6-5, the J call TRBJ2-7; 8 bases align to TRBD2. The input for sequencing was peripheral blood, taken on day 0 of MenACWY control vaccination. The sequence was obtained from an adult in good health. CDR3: CASSYSSTSGYEQYF. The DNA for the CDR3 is TGTGCCAGCAGTTACTCGAGCACTAGCGGCTACGAGCAGTACTTC.